Sequencing of this TCR beta chain was carried out in a study of technical replicates of blood from four donors. Data came from immunoSEQ multiplex PCR; TCRdb stores just in-frame clones and leaves some out. Among approximately 85,000 clones listed, 94% were seen once. Germline loops: CDR1 SGHTA, CDR2 FQGNSA. The CDR3 consists of 16 residues. Germline trimming cut 7 bases from V and 2 bases from J; bases unmatched to any gene: 11. The chain links TRBV7-2 to TRBJ2-5, with TRBD1 matching over 9 bases. The specimen was T cells isolated from PBMCs. The receptor was isolated from a human donor in good health. CDR3 protein: CASIKGTGLSQETQYF. Here the CDR3 DNA reads TGTGCCAGCATTAAAGGGACAGGGCTTTCTCAAGAGACCCAGTACTTC.